Below are 10 T cell receptor beta chains sequenced from a single sample in a study of cytomegalovirus exposure and HLA in healthy donors. PCR primers comprised 60 Vbeta and 13 Jbeta primers. Measured with immunoSEQ multiplex PCR; TCRdb has only the in-frame clones, and not every one. This sample has around 120,000 clones, with around four fifths found just once. Sequenced material: PBMCs. The source is a man between 60 and 75 years old in good health and CMV-seropositive.

This clone was detected only once. The V call is TRBV9, the J call TRBJ2-7; perhaps TRBD1 as D (6 bases). Deletions cut 3 bases from V and 3 bases from J, with 10 bases between. The CDR3 has 13 residues. In germline, CDR1 is SGDLS, CDR2 YYNGEE. The CDR3: CASSGGTNYEQYF. The CDR3 bases are TGTGCCAGCAGCGGGGGGACAAACTACGAGCAGTACTTC. The full variable domain, completed using reference TRBV9 and TRBJ2-7, is DSGVTQTPKHLITATGQRVTLRCSPRSGDLSVYWYQQSLDQGLQFLIQYYNGEERAKGNILERFSAQQFPDLHSELNLSSLELGDSALYFCASSGGTNYEQYFGPGTRLTVT.

This chain uses TRBV5-5 with TRBJ1-2; D possibly corresponds to TRBD1 (6 bases). The CDR3 is 14 residues long. Germline lookup yields CDR1 SGHKS and CDR2 YYEKEE (reference sequence). V was pared by 1 base and J by 6 bases, with 13 bases between. The CDR3 sequence is CASSLSGGGDGYTF. The CDR3, as DNA: TGTGCCAGCAGCTTGTCGGGAGGGGGGGATGGCTACACCTTC.

The V and J genes are TRBV4-1 and TRBJ1-2; D is ambiguous. Between the trimmed V and J ends, which lost 4 bases and 3 bases, there was a span of 18 bases. Germline assignment: CDR1 MGHRA and CDR2 YSYEKL. This CDR3 has 16 amino acids. CDR3 protein: CASSPSEGRRDYGYTF. DNA for the CDR3: TGCGCCAGCAGCCCTTCGGAAGGGAGGCGCGACTATGGCTACACCTTC.

The rearrangement uses TRBV19 and TRBJ1-6; 9 bases are a match to TRBD1. This CDR3 region has 18 residues. Germline trimming cut 5 bases from V and 3 bases from J; bases unmatched to any gene: 11. Germline values: CDR1 LNHDA, CDR2 SQIVND (reference sequence). This CDR3 reads CASSSGQGIWDYNSPLHF. The CDR3 nucleotides are TGTGCCAGTAGTTCGGGACAGGGAATTTGGGACTATAATTCACCCCTCCACTTT.

The rearrangement uses TRBV6-1 and TRBJ1-2; 7 positions match TRBD1. In germline, CDR1 is MNHNS, CDR2 SASEGT. This CDR3 has 17 amino acids. V was pared by 1 base and J by 3 bases, with 11 bases of the junction left unmatched. The CDR3 reads CASSEVPSTGLYYGYTF. The CDR3, as DNA: TGTGCCAGCAGTGAAGTCCCCTCGACAGGGCTCTACTATGGCTACACCTTC.

This clone was observed a handful of times. V and J are TRBV28 and TRBJ2-3, with D possibly being TRBD2 (5 bases). The ends were cut back, 6 bases at V and 7 bases at J, with 23 bases in the middle. Germline CDR1 MDHEN, CDR2 SYDVKM. The CDR3 spans 16 residues. The CDR3 DNA reads as TGTGCCAGCAGGCCCGCCGGGGAAGGTGGGAGAAATACGCAGTATTTT. The encoded protein is CASRPAGEGGRNTQYF.

This rearrangement joins TRBV29-1 to TRBJ2-1; TRBD2 aligns across 12 bases. J gave up 1 base and V 6 bases, and 4 bases lay outside the gene matches. The CDR3 sequence is 15 residues long. CDR1 and CDR2 (germline): SQVTM, ANQGSEA. Written as DNA, the CDR3 is TGCAGCGTCGACGGACTAGCGGGATCCTACAATGAGCAGTTCTTC. This encodes CSVDGLAGSYNEQFF.

The gene calls are TRBV18 and TRBJ2-7, with a possible D match to TRBD1 (6 bases). This CDR3 has 14 amino acids. Deletions cut 2 bases from V and 3 bases from J, with 11 bases between. Germline CDR1 reads KGHSH; CDR2 reads LQKENI. The DNA of the CDR3 is TGTGCCAGCTCACCAGAGACAGGAAACTACGAGCAGTACTTC. Encoded protein: CASSPETGNYEQYF.

The chain uses TRBV10-3 and TRBJ1-4; perhaps TRBD1 as D (6 bases). Germline V gene sequence: CDR1 ENHRY, CDR2 SYGVKD. V lost 5 bases to trimming and J lost 4 bases, with 8 bases between them. The CDR3 loop spans 13 amino acids. The CDR3 protein is CAISRDINEKLFF. In DNA form, the CDR3 reads TGTGCCATCAGTCGGGACATTAATGAAAAACTGTTTTTT.

In this sample, this clone turned up a few times. This chain connects TRBV19 to TRBJ1-5; TRBD1 matches 8 bases. The trim removed 4 bases at V and 0 bases at J, leaving 8 bases unmatched. The CDR3 runs to 17 residues. Per germline, CDR1 LNHDA and CDR2 SQIVND (reference sequence). The CDR3 spells CASSTWDRSYSNQPQHF. DNA of the CDR3: TGTGCCAGTAGTACCTGGGACAGGAGTTATAGCAATCAGCCCCAGCATTTT.